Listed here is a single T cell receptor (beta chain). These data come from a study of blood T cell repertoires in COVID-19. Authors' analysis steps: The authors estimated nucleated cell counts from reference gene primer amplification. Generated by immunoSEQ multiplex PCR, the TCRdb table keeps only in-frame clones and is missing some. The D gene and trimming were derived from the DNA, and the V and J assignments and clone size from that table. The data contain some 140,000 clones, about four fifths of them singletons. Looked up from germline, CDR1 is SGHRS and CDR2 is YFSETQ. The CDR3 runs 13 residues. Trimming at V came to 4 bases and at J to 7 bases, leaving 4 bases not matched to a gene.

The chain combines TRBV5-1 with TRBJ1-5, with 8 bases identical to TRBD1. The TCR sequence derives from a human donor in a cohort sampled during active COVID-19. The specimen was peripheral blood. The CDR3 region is CASSVGQEQPQHF. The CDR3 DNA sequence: TGCGCCAGCAGCGTGGGACAGGAGCAGCCCCAGCATTTT.